These 18 T cell receptor beta chains came from one sample sequenced in a study of cytomegalovirus exposure and HLA in healthy donors. PCR amplification relied on 60 Vbeta primers (plus 13 Jbeta primers). Libraries were prepared by immunoSEQ multiplex PCR; TCRdb keeps only in-frame clonotypes and omits some of them. The sample carries about 150,000 clones, roughly 80% recorded once. Sequenced material: PBMCs. These receptors were collected from a woman between 40 and 55 years old in good health and CMV-seronegative.

The chain is built from TRBV19 and TRBJ2-1; tentative D call: TRBD2 (6 bases). CDR1 is LNHDA and CDR2 is SQIVND in the germline V gene (reference sequence). The CDR3 consists of 14 residues. V shed 7 bases and J shed 15 bases, with 25 bases lying between them. This chain's CDR3 is CASTNTGVFGVRFF. The CDR3 bases are TGTGCCAGTACCAATACGGGGGTTTTTGGTGTCAGGTTCTTC.

This clone was detected once. V is TRBV7-2 and J is TRBJ2-5; 9 nucleotides agree with TRBD2. CDR1 and CDR2 from the germline V gene are SGHTA and FQGNSA. The CDR3 contains 15 residues. V dropped 5 bases and J dropped 4; count of bases not matched to a gene: 8. CDR3 sequence: CASSRMGLAPETQYF. In DNA, the CDR3 is TGTGCCAGCAGCCGAATGGGACTAGCTCCAGAGACCCAGTACTTC.

J is TRBJ2-2 and V is TRBV6-4; TRBD2 matches 7 bases. Germline V gene sequence: CDR1 MRHNA, CDR2 SNTAGT. V dropped 3 bases and J dropped 3; count of bases not matched to a gene: 1. This CDR3 contains 14 residues. DNA for the CDR3: TGTGCCAGCAGTGAGGGGGGGGACACCGGGGAGCTGTTTTTT. Its protein is CASSEGGDTGELFF.

A word on this clone: The junction shows a germline mismatch at one end, possibly a read error. The genes are TRBV6-1 and TRBJ2-2, with a possible D match to TRBD1 (5 bases). CDR3 length: 15 amino acids. Germline CDR1 and CDR2: MNHNS and SASEGT. For the CDR3, the DNA is TGTGCCGGCAGTGGACGACAGCGTAGTGGCGGGGAGCTGTTTTTT. The encoded protein is CAGSGRQRSGGELFF.

The genes are TRBV25-1 and TRBJ2-5; TRBD2 is a possible D gene (6 bases). V was cut by 2 bases and J by 2 bases, with 15 bases left in between. Germline V CDR1 and CDR2: MGHDK, SYGVNS. The CDR3 extends over 16 amino acids. The chain's CDR3 is CASSEPGVEKQETQYF. In nucleotides, the CDR3 is TGTGCCAGCAGTGAACCGGGAGTCGAGAAACAAGAGACCCAGTACTTC.

The genes are TRBV5-1 and TRBJ2-6, with D maybe TRBD1 (5 bases). V lost 4 bases and J 0 bases, leaving 17 bases between the germline ends. In germline, CDR1 is SGHRS, CDR2 YFSETQ. CDR3 length: 18 amino acids. The chain's CDR3 is CASSGNRRISSGANVLTF. The DNA of the CDR3 is TGCGCCAGCAGCGGAAACAGGCGAATCTCCTCTGGGGCCAACGTCCTGACTTTC.

The V gene is TRBV29-1, the J gene TRBJ2-7, with a tentative D call TRBD1 (5 bases). The germline gives CDR1 SQVTM, CDR2 ANQGSEA. Trimming took 6 bases from V and 4 from J, leaving 13 bases between them. The CDR3 totals 12 residues. The CDR3 spells CSVGVGEYEQYF. CDR3 bases: TGCAGCGTCGGCGTAGGGGAATACGAGCAGTACTTC.

This chain uses TRBV2 with TRBJ2-7, with TRBD2 identical over 7 bases. Germline CDR1 SNHLY, CDR2 FYNNEI. This CDR3 has 15 amino acids. V lost 6 bases, J lost 2 bases, and 10 bases stayed unmatched. This chain's CDR3 is CASRGRLAVPYEQYF. DNA for the CDR3: TGTGCCAGCAGGGGGCGGCTAGCGGTACCCTACGAGCAGTACTTC. Full variable domain (outside the CDR3, taken from reference TRBV2 and TRBJ2-7): EPEVTQTPSHQVTQMGQEVILRCVPISNHLYFYWYRQILGQKVEFLVSFYNNEISEKSEIFDDQFSVERPDGSNFTLKIRSTKLEDSAMYFCASRGRLAVPYEQYFGPGTRLTVT.

This clone was detected only a few times. This rearrangement joins TRBV18 to TRBJ1-1; 11 bases fit TRBD1. The CDR3 is made up of 17 amino acids. Germline trimming cut 2 bases from V and 0 bases from J; bases unmatched to any gene: 5. The germline CDR1 and CDR2 sequences are KGHSH and LQKENI. CDR3 nucleotides: TGTGCCAGCTCACCAGGCGGGACAGGGGGAATGAACACTGAAGCTTTCTTT. Its translation: CASSPGGTGGMNTEAFF.

This clone has only a few counts. The chain is built from TRBV30 and TRBJ2-3, with D possibly TRBD1 on 6 matching bases. Deletions cut 2 bases from V and 2 bases from J, with 11 bases between. The CDR3 is made up of 14 amino acids. Per the germline V gene, CDR1 is GTSNPN and CDR2 is SVGIG (reference sequence). The CDR3 region is CAWSTGHYTDTQYF. The CDR3 nucleotides are TGTGCCTGGAGTACGGGACACTACACAGATACGCAGTATTTT.

In this sample, this clone turned up once. The rearrangement joins TRBV7-9 to TRBJ2-3; 7 bases match TRBD1. Germline CDR1 reads SEHNR; CDR2 reads FQNEAQ (reference sequence). This CDR3 region has 16 residues. Unmatched junction bases numbered 9, after V lost 5 bases and J lost 1 base. DNA for the CDR3: TGTGCCAGCAGCGCCGACAGGGTAAGGGGCACAGATACGCAGTATTTT. Residues: CASSADRVRGTDTQYF.

The rearrangement uses TRBV6-4 and TRBJ1-6; 7 nucleotides match TRBD1. There are 14 residues in the CDR3. CDR1 and CDR2 from the germline V gene are MRHNA and SNTAGT. V shed 2 bases, J shed 9 bases, and the junction held 4 bases outside the gene matches. The CDR3 spells CASSDGQGGSPLHF. CDR3 nucleotide sequence: TGTGCCAGCAGTGACGGGCAGGGGGGTTCACCCCTCCACTTT.

The V gene is TRBV10-3, the J gene TRBJ1-4; 7 bases line up with TRBD1. The CDR3 extends over 14 amino acids. V gave up 6 bases and J gave up 1 base; unmatched junction bases: 2. Germline-derived CDR1 and CDR2 are ENHRY and SYGVKD. DNA of the CDR3: TGTGCCATCAGACAGGGGATAACTAATGAAAAACTGTTTTTT. As protein: CAIRQGITNEKLFF.

V and J are TRBV5-1 and TRBJ2-7; 8 bases align to TRBD2. The V gene end was trimmed by 0 bases and the J gene end by 3 bases; junction bases not matched to a gene: 5. CDR3 length equals 15 residues. The germline CDR1 and CDR2 sequences are SGHRS and YFSETQ. The CDR3 region has the DNA TGCGCCAGCAGCTTGGAAGGCGGGGGGAACTACGAGCAGTACTTC. Residues: CASSLEGGGNYEQYF.

The J gene is TRBJ1-3, the V gene TRBV27; D is undetermined. This CDR3 comprises 14 residues. V was trimmed by 5 bases and J by 1 base, leaving 9 bases between them. Germline CDR1 MNHEY, CDR2 SMNVEV (reference sequence). The CDR3 sequence: CASSARGSGNTIYF. In DNA, the CDR3 is TGTGCCAGCAGTGCCCGGGGTTCTGGAAACACCATATATTTT.

This rearrangement joins TRBV6-6 to TRBJ2-5, with D perhaps matching TRBD1 (6 bases). The V end lost 8 bases, the J end lost 6 bases, and 16 bases lay between the germline ends. CDR3 length: 13 amino acids. From germline, CDR1 is MNHNY and CDR2 SVGAGI (reference sequence). The DNA for the CDR3 is TGTGCCAGCCTTAACCAGGGGATGAAGACCCAGTACTTC. Protein sequence: CASLNQGMKTQYF.

This chain uses TRBV7-9 with TRBJ2-3, with TRBD2 matching 12 bases. The CDR3 runs to 17 residues. V shed 3 bases and J 4 bases; nucleotides not matched to a gene: 8. Germline V CDR1 and CDR2: SEHNR, FQNEAQ (reference sequence). The CDR3 region is CASSFPVTSGSADTQYF. DNA of the CDR3: TGTGCCAGCAGCTTCCCCGTGACTAGCGGGAGCGCAGATACGCAGTATTTT.

This chain connects TRBV4-1 to TRBJ2-3; D call uncertain. Germline V gives CDR1 MGHRA, CDR2 YSYEKL. There are 15 residues in the CDR3. Trimming took 5 bases from V and 1 from J, leaving 13 bases between them. The CDR3 spells CASSFIGWGTDTQYF. The CDR3 bases are TGCGCCAGCAGCTTTATCGGGTGGGGCACAGATACGCAGTATTTT.